The 13 T cell receptor beta chains below come from one sample, sequenced in a study of shared clonotypes between healthy human individuals. Clones were read by immunoSEQ multiplex PCR, and TCRdb kept only the in-frame ones, dropping some. The table records 850,000 to 1,200,000 clones, 65% to 75% of them present only once. What was sequenced was memory CD4+ T cells sorted from blood. Documented subset: CD45RA-negative fraction. The receptor source for this set is a man aged 18 to 30 in good health.

The chain is built from TRBV30 and TRBJ2-5; D may correspond to TRBD1 or TRBD2 (5 bases each). V shed 2 bases and J shed 7 bases, with 14 bases lying between them. Germline lookup yields CDR1 GTSNPN and CDR2 SVGIG (reference sequence). The CDR3 loop spans 13 amino acids. CDR3 residues: CAWSRQRLGTQYF. The CDR3 bases are TGTGCCTGGAGTAGACAGCGGTTAGGGACCCAGTACTTC.

J is TRBJ2-7 and V is TRBV18; D is undetermined. Trimming took 6 bases from V and 0 from J, leaving 12 bases between them. This CDR3 contains 14 residues. The germline CDR1 and CDR2 sequences are KGHSH and LQKENI. CDR3 in DNA: TGTGCCAGCTCCTCTCAGGTGAGCTCCTACGAGCAGTACTTC. This sequence encodes CASSSQVSSYEQYF.

The genes are TRBV5-1 and TRBJ1-6, with D possibly matching TRBD1 (6 bases). This CDR3 spans 14 amino acids. V lost 6 bases and J lost 5, with 12 bases in between. Germline CDR1 reads SGHRS; CDR2 reads YFSETQ. This chain's CDR3 is CASMAGANNSPLHF. In nucleotides, the CDR3 is TGCGCCAGCATGGCAGGGGCTAATAATTCACCCCTCCACTTT. The variable domain in full, completed from reference TRBV5-1 and TRBJ1-6, reads KAGVTQTPRYLIKTRGQQVTLSCSPISGHRSVSWYQQTPGQGLQFLFEYFSETQRNKGNFPGRFSGRQFSNSRSEMNVSTLELGDSALYLCASMAGANNSPLHFGNGTRLTVT.

The rearrangement joins TRBV11-2 to TRBJ2-7; 8 bases fit TRBD2. The length of the CDR3 is 16 residues. V dropped 1 base and J dropped 2; count of bases not matched to a gene: 7. Germline V gene lookup returns CDR1 SGHAT and CDR2 FQNNGV. The DNA of the CDR3 is TGTGCCAGCAGCTTAGTAGGAGCGGGGGTGGCCTACGAGCAGTACTTC. This gives the protein CASSLVGAGVAYEQYF.

The V call is TRBV6-6, the J call TRBJ2-2; TRBD1 matches at 9 bases. The V and J ends lost 1 base and 1 base, in that order; junction bases with no gene match: 1. Germline V gene sequence: CDR1 MNHNY, CDR2 SVGAGI (reference sequence). The CDR3 runs 16 residues. The chain's CDR3 is CASSYLGQGNTGELFF. The DNA of the CDR3 is TGTGCCAGCAGTTACTTGGGACAGGGGAACACCGGGGAGCTGTTTTTT.

With regard to this clone: The sample holds other DNA sequences that translate to the same CDR3. The chain joins TRBV4-3 to TRBJ2-3; 9 bases align to TRBD2. The germline CDR1 and CDR2 sequences are LGHNA and YSLEER. The CDR3 is made up of 16 amino acids. V shed 1 base and J 4 bases; nucleotides not matched to a gene: 6. CDR3 nucleotide sequence: TGCGCCAGCAGCCAAGGGGCGGGAGGGCCGCCAGATACGCAGTATTTT. As protein: CASSQGAGGPPDTQYF.

The chain is built from TRBV2 and TRBJ1-1; D is unresolved. The CDR3 has 13 amino acids. V was pared by 7 bases and J by 1 base, with 10 bases between. In germline, CDR1 is SNHLY, CDR2 FYNNEI. The CDR3 region has the DNA TGTGCCAGCAAACGGGCGGGGAACACTGAAGCTTTCTTT. Its translation is CASKRAGNTEAFF.

The chain couples TRBV27 to TRBJ2-3; no firm D call. The V end lost 6 bases, the J end lost 2 bases, and 6 bases lay between the germline ends. Germline values: CDR1 MNHEY, CDR2 SMNVEV (reference sequence). This CDR3 has 12 residues. Here the CDR3 reads CASRRNTDTQYF. The DNA for the CDR3 is TGTGCCAGCAGGAGAAACACAGATACGCAGTATTTT.

The gene calls are TRBV12-5 and TRBJ2-5; D unresolved. Germline assignment: CDR1 LGHNT and CDR2 FRNRAP. V lost 3 bases, J lost 7 bases, and 15 bases lay in between. This CDR3 is built from 14 residues. CDR3 sequence reads: CASGFDPRWSTQYF. The CDR3 coding sequence is TGTGCTAGTGGTTTTGATCCTAGATGGTCGACCCAGTACTTC.

Many counts were recorded for this clone. The chain uses TRBV2 and TRBJ1-3; 7 bases align to TRBD1. V lost 6 bases, J lost 0 bases, and 2 bases stayed unmatched. The V gene's germline CDR1 is SNHLY and CDR2 FYNNEI. The CDR3 is made up of 14 amino acids. CDR3 coding DNA: TGTGCCAGCAGGGGACAGAGCTCTGGAAACACCATATATTTT. It yields the protein CASRGQSSGNTIYF.

V gene TRBV7-2 combines with J gene TRBJ2-3, with 11 bases lining up with TRBD2. V lost 6 bases and J lost 0; bases outside the gene matches: 5. CDR1 and CDR2 from the germline V gene are SGHTA and FQGNSA. CDR3 length: 16 residues. The CDR3 nucleotides read TGTGCCAGCAGTGACGGACTAGCGGGCAGCACAGATACGCAGTATTTT. It encodes CASSDGLAGSTDTQYF.

The V call is TRBV29-1, the J call TRBJ1-5, with 8 positions matching TRBD1. Looked up from germline, CDR1 is SQVTM and CDR2 is ANQGSEA. This CDR3 is 13 amino acids long. CDR3 region: CSGTGPYNQPQHF. CDR3 nucleotide sequence: TGCAGTGGGACAGGCCCTTACAATCAGCCCCAGCATTTT.

The sample holds one count of this clone. The chain links TRBV10-1 to TRBJ2-7; TRBD2 matches at 11 bases. The germline CDR1 and CDR2 sequences are WNHNN and SYGVQD (reference sequence). V lost 2 bases to trimming and J lost 0 bases; unmatched junction nucleotides: 9. This CDR3 spans 18 amino acids. The CDR3 reads CASSEMVAGGTTSYEQYF. DNA of the CDR3: TGCGCCAGCAGTGAGATGGTAGCGGGAGGGACAACCTCCTACGAGCAGTACTTC.